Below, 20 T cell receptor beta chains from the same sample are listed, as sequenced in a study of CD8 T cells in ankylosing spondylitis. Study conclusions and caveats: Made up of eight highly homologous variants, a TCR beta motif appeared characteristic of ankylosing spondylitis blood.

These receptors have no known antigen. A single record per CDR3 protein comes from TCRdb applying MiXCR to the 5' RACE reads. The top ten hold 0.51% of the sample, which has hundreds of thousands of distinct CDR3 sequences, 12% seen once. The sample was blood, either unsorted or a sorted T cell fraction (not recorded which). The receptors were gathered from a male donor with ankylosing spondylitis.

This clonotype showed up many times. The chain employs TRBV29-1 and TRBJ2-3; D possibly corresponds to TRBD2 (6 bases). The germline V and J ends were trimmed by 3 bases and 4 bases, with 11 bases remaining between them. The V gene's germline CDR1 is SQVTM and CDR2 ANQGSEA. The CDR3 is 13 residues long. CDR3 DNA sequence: TGCAGCGTTGATGGGGGAGGCGCAGATACGCAGTATTTT. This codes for CSVDGGGADTQYF.

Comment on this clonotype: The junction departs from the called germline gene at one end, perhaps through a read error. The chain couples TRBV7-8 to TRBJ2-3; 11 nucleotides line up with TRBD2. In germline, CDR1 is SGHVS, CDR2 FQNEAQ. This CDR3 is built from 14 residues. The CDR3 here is CASSVAGGPDTQYF. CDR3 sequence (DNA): TGTGCCAGCAGCGTAGCGGGGGGGCCAGATACGCAGTATTTT. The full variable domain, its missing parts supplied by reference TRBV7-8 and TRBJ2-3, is GAGVSQSPRYKVAKRGQDVALRCDPISGHVSLFWYQQALGQGPEFLTYFQNEAQLDKSGLPSDRFFAERPEGSVSTLKIQRTQQEDSAVYLCASSVAGGPDTQYFGPGTRLTVL.

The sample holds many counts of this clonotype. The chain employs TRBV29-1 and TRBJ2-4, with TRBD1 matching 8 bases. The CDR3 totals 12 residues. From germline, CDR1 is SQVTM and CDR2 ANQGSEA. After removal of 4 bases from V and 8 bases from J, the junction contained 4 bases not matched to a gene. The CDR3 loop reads CSVVAGGDIQYF. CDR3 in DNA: TGCAGCGTTGTTGCAGGGGGCGACATTCAGTACTTC.

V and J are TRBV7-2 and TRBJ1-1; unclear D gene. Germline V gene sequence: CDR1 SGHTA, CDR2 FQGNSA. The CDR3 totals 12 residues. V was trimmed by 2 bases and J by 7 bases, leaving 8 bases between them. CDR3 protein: CASSLLRYEAFF. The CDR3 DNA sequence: TGTGCCAGCAGCTTATTAAGGTATGAAGCTTTCTTT.

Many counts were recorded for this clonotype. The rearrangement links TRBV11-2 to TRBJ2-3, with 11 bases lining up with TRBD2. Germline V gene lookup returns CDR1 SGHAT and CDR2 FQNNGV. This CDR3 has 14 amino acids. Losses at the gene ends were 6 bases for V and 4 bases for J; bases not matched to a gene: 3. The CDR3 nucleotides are TGTGCCAGCAGAACTAGCGGGAGTGCAGATACGCAGTATTTT. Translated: CASRTSGSADTQYF.

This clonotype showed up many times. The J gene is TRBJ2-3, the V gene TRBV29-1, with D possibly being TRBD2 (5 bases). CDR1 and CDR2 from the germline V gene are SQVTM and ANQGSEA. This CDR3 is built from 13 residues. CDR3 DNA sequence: TGCTCCGGACGGGATGTTGGCACAGATACGCAGTATTTT. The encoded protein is CSGRDVGTDTQYF.

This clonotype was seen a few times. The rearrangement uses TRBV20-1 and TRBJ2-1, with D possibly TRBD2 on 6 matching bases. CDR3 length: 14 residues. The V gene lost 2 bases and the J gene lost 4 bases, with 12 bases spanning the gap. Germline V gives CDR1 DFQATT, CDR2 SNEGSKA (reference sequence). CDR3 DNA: TGCAGTGCTAGACCCCTGGGGGGATACAATGAGCAGTTCTTC. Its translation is CSARPLGGYNEQFF.

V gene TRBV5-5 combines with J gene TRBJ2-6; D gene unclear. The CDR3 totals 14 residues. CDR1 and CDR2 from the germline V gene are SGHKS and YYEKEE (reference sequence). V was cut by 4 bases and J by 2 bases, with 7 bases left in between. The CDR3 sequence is CASSIITGANVLTF. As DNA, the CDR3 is TGTGCCAGCAGCATAATTACTGGGGCCAACGTCCTGACTTTC.

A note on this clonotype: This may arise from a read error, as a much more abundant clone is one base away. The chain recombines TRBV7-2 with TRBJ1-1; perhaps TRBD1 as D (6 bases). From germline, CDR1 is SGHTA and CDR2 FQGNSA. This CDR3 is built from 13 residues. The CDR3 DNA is TGTGCCAGAAGCTTAGAATCACAGGGAAAAGCTTTCTTT. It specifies CARSLESQGKAFF.

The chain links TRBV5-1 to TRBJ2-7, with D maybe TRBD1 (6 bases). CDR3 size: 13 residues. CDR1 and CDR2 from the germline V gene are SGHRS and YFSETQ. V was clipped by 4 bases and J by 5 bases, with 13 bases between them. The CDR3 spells CASSLGTTDEQYF. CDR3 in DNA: TGCGCCAGCAGCCTCGGGACAACCGACGAGCAGTACTTC.

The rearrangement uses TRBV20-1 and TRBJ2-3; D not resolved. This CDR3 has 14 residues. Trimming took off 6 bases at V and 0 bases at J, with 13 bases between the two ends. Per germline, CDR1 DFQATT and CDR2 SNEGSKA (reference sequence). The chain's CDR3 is CSARRVVSTDTQYF. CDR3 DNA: TGCAGTGCGCGCCGTGTAGTTAGCACAGATACGCAGTATTTT.

The CDR3 loop reads CSALAVRGTDTEQFF. DNA of the CDR3: TGCAGTGCTCTGGCCGTAAGGGGCACGGACACTGAGCAGTTCTTC. The chain carries TRBV20-1 and TRBJ2-1, with a possible D match to TRBD1 (5 bases). V gave up 5 bases and J gave up 9 bases, with 23 bases separating them. The CDR3 has 15 residues. Germline V gene lookup returns CDR1 DFQATT and CDR2 SNEGSKA (reference sequence).

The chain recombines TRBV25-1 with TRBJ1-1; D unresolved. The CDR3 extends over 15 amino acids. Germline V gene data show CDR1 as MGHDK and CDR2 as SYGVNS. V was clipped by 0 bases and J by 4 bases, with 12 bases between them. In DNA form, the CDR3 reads TGTGCCAGCAGTGAATATGAGGGAACGGCCACTGAAGCTTTCTTT. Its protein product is CASSEYEGTATEAFF.

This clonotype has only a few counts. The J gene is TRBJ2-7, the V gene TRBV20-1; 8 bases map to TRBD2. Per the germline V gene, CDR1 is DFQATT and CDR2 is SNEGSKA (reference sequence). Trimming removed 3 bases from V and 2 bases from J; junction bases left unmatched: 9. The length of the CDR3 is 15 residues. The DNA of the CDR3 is TGCAGTGCTAGGTCCCTCGGGGGGGCCACCTACGAGCAGTACTTC. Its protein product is CSARSLGGATYEQYF.

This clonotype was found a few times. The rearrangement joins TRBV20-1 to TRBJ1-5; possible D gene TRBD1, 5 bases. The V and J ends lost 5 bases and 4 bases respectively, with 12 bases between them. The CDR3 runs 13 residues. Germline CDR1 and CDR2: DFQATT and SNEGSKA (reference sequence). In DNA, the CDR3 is TGCAGTGCTGAGACAGAGACTAATCAGCCCCAGCATTTT. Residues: CSAETETNQPQHF.

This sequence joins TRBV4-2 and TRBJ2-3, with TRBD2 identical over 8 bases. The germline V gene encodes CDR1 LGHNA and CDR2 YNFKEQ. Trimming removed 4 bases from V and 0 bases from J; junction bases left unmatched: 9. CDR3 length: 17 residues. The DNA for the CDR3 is TGTGCCAGCAGCCGAATGAGCGGGGGCCGAAGCACAGATACGCAGTATTTT. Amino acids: CASSRMSGGRSTDTQYF.

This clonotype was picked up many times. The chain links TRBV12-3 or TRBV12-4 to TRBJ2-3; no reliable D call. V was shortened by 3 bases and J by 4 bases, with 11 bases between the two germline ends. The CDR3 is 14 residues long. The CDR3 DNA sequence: TGTGCCAGCAGTTTCCCACCCTTGGCAGATACGCAGTATTTT. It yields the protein CASSFPPLADTQYF.

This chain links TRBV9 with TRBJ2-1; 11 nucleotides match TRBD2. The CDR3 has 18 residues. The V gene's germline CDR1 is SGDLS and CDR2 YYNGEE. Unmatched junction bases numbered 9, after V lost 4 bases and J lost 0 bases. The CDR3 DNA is TGTGCCAGCAGCTCACGACTAGCGGGAACCTACTCCTACAATGAGCAGTTCTTC. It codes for CASSSRLAGTYSYNEQFF.

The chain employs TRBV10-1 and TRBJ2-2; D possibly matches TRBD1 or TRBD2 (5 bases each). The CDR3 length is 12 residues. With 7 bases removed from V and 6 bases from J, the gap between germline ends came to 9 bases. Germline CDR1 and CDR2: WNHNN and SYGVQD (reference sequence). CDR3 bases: TGCGCCAGCAATCGGGACGCCGGGGAGCTGTTTTTT. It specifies CASNRDAGELFF.

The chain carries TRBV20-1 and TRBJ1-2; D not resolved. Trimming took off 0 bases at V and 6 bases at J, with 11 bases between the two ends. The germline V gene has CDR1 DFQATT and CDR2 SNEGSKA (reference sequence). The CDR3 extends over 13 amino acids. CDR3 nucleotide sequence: TGCAGTGCTAGAGATCTGACCGCTCATGGCTACACCTTC. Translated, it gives CSARDLTAHGYTF.